The T cell receptor (beta chain) described here comes from a study of a mutant IDH1 vaccine in newly diagnosed glioma. CDR1 is SGHNT and CDR2 is YYREEE in the germline V gene (reference sequence). This CDR3 has 14 residues. V shed 5 bases and J shed 11 bases, with 20 bases lying between them. Here immunoSEQ multiplex PCR was the method, and the copy in TCRdb shows in-frame clones only, minus some. Among about 56,000 clones listed, around 87% were seen once. A word on this clone: Its target is not known.

Indicated time point: week 23, last vaccination. In every dose of vaccine, 300 ug of mutant IDH1 20-mer peptide was given alongside topical imiquimod. Specimen: PBMCs, collected from a glioma patient whose treatment included an IDH1 peptide vaccine. This rearrangement joins TRBV5-4 to TRBJ2-1; the D call may be TRBD1 or TRBD2 (5 bases each). This sequence was found in a middle-aged man with glioma. The CDR3 loop reads CASSFRDRDIKQFF. The CDR3 DNA is TGTGCCAGCAGTTTCCGGGACCGAGATATTAAGCAGTTCTTC.